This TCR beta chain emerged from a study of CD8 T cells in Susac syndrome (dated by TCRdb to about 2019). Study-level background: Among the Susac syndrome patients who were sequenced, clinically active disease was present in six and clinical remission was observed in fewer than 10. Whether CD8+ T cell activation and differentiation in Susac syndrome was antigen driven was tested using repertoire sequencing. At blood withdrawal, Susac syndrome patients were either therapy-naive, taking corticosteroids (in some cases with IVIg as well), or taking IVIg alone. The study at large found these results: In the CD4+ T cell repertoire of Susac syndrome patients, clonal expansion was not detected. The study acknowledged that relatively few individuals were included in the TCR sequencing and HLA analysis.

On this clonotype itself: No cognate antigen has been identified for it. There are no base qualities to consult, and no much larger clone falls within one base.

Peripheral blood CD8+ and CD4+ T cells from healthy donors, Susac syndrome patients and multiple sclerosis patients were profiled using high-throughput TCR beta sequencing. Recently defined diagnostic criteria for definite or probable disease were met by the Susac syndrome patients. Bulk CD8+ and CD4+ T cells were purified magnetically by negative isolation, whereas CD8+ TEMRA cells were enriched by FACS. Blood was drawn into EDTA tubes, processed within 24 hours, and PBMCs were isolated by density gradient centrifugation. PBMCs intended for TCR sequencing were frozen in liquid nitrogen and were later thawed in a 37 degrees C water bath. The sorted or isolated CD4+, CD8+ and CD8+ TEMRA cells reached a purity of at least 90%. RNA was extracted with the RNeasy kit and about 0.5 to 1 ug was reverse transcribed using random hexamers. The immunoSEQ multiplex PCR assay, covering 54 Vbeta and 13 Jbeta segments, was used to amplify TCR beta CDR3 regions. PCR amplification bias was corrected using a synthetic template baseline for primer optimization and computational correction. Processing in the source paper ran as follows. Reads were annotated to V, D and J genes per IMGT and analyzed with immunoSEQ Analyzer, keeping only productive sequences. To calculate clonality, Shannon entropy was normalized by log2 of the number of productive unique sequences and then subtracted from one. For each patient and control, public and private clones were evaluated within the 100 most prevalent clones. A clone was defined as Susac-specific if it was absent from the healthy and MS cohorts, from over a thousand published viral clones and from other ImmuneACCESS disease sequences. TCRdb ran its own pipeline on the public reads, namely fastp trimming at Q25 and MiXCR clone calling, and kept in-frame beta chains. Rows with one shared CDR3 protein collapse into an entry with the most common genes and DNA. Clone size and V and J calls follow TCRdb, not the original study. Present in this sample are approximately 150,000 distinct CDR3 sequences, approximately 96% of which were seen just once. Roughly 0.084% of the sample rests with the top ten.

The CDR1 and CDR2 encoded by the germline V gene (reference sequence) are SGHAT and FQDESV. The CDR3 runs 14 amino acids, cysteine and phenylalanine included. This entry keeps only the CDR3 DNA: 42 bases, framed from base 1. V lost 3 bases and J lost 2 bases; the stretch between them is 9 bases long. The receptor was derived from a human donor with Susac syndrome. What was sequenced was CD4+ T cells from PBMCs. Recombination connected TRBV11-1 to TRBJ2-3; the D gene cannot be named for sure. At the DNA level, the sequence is TGTGCCAGCAGCTTCGGCGGTAACACAGATACGCAGTATTTT. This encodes CASSFGGNTDTQYF. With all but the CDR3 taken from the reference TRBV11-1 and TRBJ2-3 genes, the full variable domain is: EAEVAQSPRYKITEKSQAVAFWCDPISGHATLYWYRQILGQGPELLVQFQDESVVDDSQLPKDRFSAERLKGVDSTLKIQPAELGDSAMYLCASSFGGNTDTQYFGPGTRLTVL.